This T cell receptor (beta chain) stems from a study of blood T cells in healthy people across ages. Study-wide results and caveats: Age brought a roughly linear fall in TCR beta diversity measured per million T cells.

The CDR3 has 14 amino acids. V lost 5 bases to trimming and J lost 4 bases, with 12 bases between them. Germline assignment: CDR1 SGHAT and CDR2 FQNNGV. Sample-barcoded 5' priming and a J-beta primer mix drove a second PCR of roughly 6 to 12 cycles. TCRdb analysed the 5' RACE reads with MiXCR anew, one entry per CDR3 protein. The sample has about 1,600,000 distinct CDR3 sequences, around 42% seen once. Points on this clonotype: Its antigen is currently unknown.

This TCR came from a young woman in good health. The sequenced sample was blood. V usage is TRBV11-2 and J usage is TRBJ1-3; no definite D call. The DNA of the CDR3 is TGTGCCAGCAGCCCGAGCGTGGGGGGAAACACCATATATTTT. Encoded protein: CASSPSVGGNTIYF.